The 23 T cell receptor beta chains presented below share a single source sample, sequenced in a study of T cell responses to AZD1222 COVID-19 vaccine. Sequencing used immunoSEQ multiplex PCR; TCRdb keeps in-frame clones, though not all of them. The table shows about 160,000 clones, with approximately 90% occurring only once. The sample consisted of peripheral blood, taken on day 0 of AZD1222 vaccination. The receptors were sampled from an adult in good health.

The gene calls are TRBV15 and TRBJ2-1; 10 bases fit TRBD2. The V segment lost 3 bases and the J segment 9 bases; nucleotides outside the gene matches: 11. CDR3 size: 16 residues. CDR1 is LNHNV and CDR2 is YYDKDF in the germline V gene (reference sequence). This chain's CDR3 is CATSRARLAGEGEQFF. The DNA of the CDR3 is TGTGCCACCAGCAGGGCTAGGCTAGCGGGAGAGGGTGAGCAGTTCTTC.

This clone was recorded only once. The rearrangement uses TRBV5-1 and TRBJ2-1; D call uncertain. Trimming shortened V by 1 base and J by 5 bases, and 10 bases separated the two germline ends. The germline gives CDR1 SGHRS, CDR2 YFSETQ. The CDR3 sequence is 14 residues long. CDR3 sequence: CASSLLTVNNEQFF. The CDR3 DNA follows: TGCGCCAGCAGCTTGTTGACCGTAAACAATGAGCAGTTCTTC.

The chain combines TRBV7-9 with TRBJ2-7; 9 bases map to TRBD2. The germline gives CDR1 SEHNR, CDR2 FQNEAQ (reference sequence). The CDR3 loop spans 19 amino acids. The J segment lost 0 bases and the V segment lost 5 bases, leaving 17 bases of the junction unmatched. In DNA, the CDR3 is TGTGCCAGCAGCCCATTGATCGACCTTAGCGGGAGAAACTCCTACGAGCAGTACTTC. Its translation is CASSPLIDLSGRNSYEQYF.

The chain is built from TRBV28 and TRBJ1-3; D is uncertain. Per germline, CDR1 MDHEN and CDR2 SYDVKM. The CDR3 is made up of 14 amino acids. Trimming took off 3 bases at V and 0 bases at J, with 6 bases between the two ends. The CDR3 spells CASSFTSSGNTIYF. DNA for the CDR3: TGTGCCAGCAGTTTTACCAGCTCTGGAAACACCATATATTTT.

The gene calls are TRBV9 and TRBJ2-7; 10 bases are shared with TRBD2. The CDR3 covers 15 residues. In germline, CDR1 is SGDLS, CDR2 YYNGEE. Trimming cost V 0 bases and J 6 bases; bases outside gene matches: 6. CDR3 protein: CASSVVASGSPEQYF. The CDR3 DNA sequence: TGTGCCAGCAGCGTAGTGGCTAGCGGGAGCCCCGAGCAGTACTTC.

The rearrangement joins TRBV27 to TRBJ1-5; no clear D gene. Germline assignment: CDR1 MNHEY and CDR2 SMNVEV (reference sequence). CDR3 length: 12 residues. The ends were cut back, 7 bases at V and 4 bases at J, with 8 bases in the middle. The CDR3 loop reads CASKTGNQPQHF. The CDR3 coding sequence is TGTGCCAGCAAAACTGGTAATCAGCCCCAGCATTTT.

For this clone: The germline gene is not matched at one end of the junction; a read error may be the cause. CDR3 DNA sequence: TGTGCCAGCAGCTTAGGAGGGCCTGGGAACACCATATATTTT. It encodes CASSLGGPGNTIYF. The genes are TRBV5-4 and TRBJ1-3; D uncertain. The CDR3 is 14 amino acids. Germline lookup yields CDR1 SGHNT and CDR2 YYREEE (reference sequence). Together with reference TRBV5-4 and TRBJ1-3, the CDR3 gives the full variable domain: ETGVTQSPTHLIKTRGQQVTLRCSSQSGHNTVSWYQQALGQGPQFIFQYYREEENGRGNFPPRFSGLQFPNYSSELNVNALELDDSALYLCASSLGGPGNTIYFGEGSWLTVV.

The table lists this clone with a few counts. A read error is possible here, since a much larger clone lies one base away. Other nucleotide sequences in the sample specify the same CDR3. This rearrangement joins TRBV4-2 to TRBJ1-1; D not resolved. The CDR3 length is 12 residues. The germline gives CDR1 LGHNA, CDR2 YNFKEQ. V was trimmed by 1 base and J by 3 bases, leaving 3 bases between them. In DNA form, the CDR3 reads TGTGCCAGCAGCCAAGTTGACACTGAAGCTTTCTTT. Protein: CASSQVDTEAFF.

This clone has more than one count but fewer than ten. The chain joins TRBV28 to TRBJ2-2; 11 bases line up with TRBD2. Germline loops: CDR1 MDHEN, CDR2 SYDVKM. Losses at the gene ends were 8 bases for V and 7 bases for J; bases not matched to a gene: 9. This CDR3 comprises 15 residues. CDR3 region: CASLTSGRSVGELFF. The CDR3 DNA reads as TGTGCCAGCCTCACTAGCGGGAGAAGCGTCGGGGAGCTGTTTTTT.

The chain recombines TRBV4-2 with TRBJ2-7, with D uncertain. This CDR3 has 14 amino acids. Deletions cut 0 bases from V and 3 bases from J, with 9 bases between. The germline gives CDR1 LGHNA, CDR2 YNFKEQ. As DNA, the CDR3 is TGTGCCAGCAGCCAAGATCGGAGCAACTACGAGCAGTACTTC. This gives the protein CASSQDRSNYEQYF.

This chain uses TRBV10-3 with TRBJ2-1; TRBD1 matches 8 bases. Germline V gene lookup returns CDR1 ENHRY and CDR2 SYGVKD. The CDR3 sequence is 19 residues long. V lost 7 bases and J lost 7; bases outside the gene matches: 24. This chain's CDR3 is CAIKGQGILDRNPRNEQFF. The CDR3 region has the DNA TGTGCCATCAAAGGACAGGGTATACTAGACCGGAATCCCCGGAATGAGCAGTTCTTC.

In this sample, this clone turned up once. This rearrangement joins TRBV20-1 to TRBJ1-6; D is unresolved. The length of the CDR3 is 10 residues. The germline V gene encodes CDR1 DFQATT and CDR2 SNEGSKA (reference sequence). V was trimmed by 1 base and J by 11 bases, leaving 3 bases between them. The CDR3 region is CSARVTPLHF. CDR3 DNA sequence: TGCAGTGCTAGAGTAACACCCCTCCACTTT.

This chain connects TRBV25-1 to TRBJ2-7, with TRBD2 matching over 8 bases. Germline loops: CDR1 MGHDK, CDR2 SYGVNS. The CDR3 covers 15 residues. V was clipped by 4 bases and J by 3 bases; unmatched bases: 8. CDR3 protein: CASSGYSGSFYEQYF. The DNA for the CDR3 is TGTGCCAGCAGTGGGTACAGCGGGAGTTTCTACGAGCAGTACTTC.

This clone was observed a handful of times. V usage is TRBV5-1 and J usage is TRBJ1-1, with a possible D match to TRBD1 (5 bases). V lost 0 bases and J 3 bases, leaving 15 bases between the germline ends. This CDR3 comprises 16 residues. The V gene's germline CDR1 is SGHRS and CDR2 YFSETQ. CDR3 sequence reads: CASSLDGRRGDTEAFF. CDR3 sequence (DNA): TGCGCCAGCAGCTTGGATGGGAGACGAGGGGACACTGAAGCTTTCTTT.

There are a few counts of this clone. This chain uses TRBV7-3 with TRBJ2-1, with TRBD2 as a possible D gene (7 bases). Trimming pared 1 base from V and 6 bases from J, leaving 10 bases between. Germline values: CDR1 SGHTA, CDR2 FQGTGA. The CDR3 length is 14 residues. The CDR3 sequence is CASSLIGGVNEQFF. In DNA, the CDR3 is TGTGCCAGCAGCTTAATAGGGGGGGTCAATGAGCAGTTCTTC.

On this clone itself: The same CDR3 arises from other DNA sequences in this sample as well. This chain uses TRBV29-1 with TRBJ1-4; no clear D. The V end was cut by 6 bases, the J end by 0 bases, with 5 bases between. From germline, CDR1 is SQVTM and CDR2 ANQGSEA. The length of the CDR3 is 12 residues. The CDR3 DNA sequence: TGCAGCGTACTTGCAACTAATGAAAAACTGTTTTTT. Translation gives CSVLATNEKLFF.

V and J are TRBV29-1 and TRBJ2-3, with 10 bases identical to TRBD1. Germline trimming cut 5 bases from V and 6 bases from J; bases unmatched to any gene: 11. The germline V gene encodes CDR1 SQVTM and CDR2 ANQGSEA. This CDR3 contains 15 residues. In DNA form, the CDR3 reads TGCAGCGTTCTTGCTTCGGGACAGGGGTCGGATACGCAGTATTTT. As protein: CSVLASGQGSDTQYF.

The V call is TRBV7-3, the J call TRBJ2-1, with D perhaps matching TRBD2 (5 bases). V lost 5 bases to trimming and J lost 2 bases, with 7 bases between them. This CDR3 is built from 13 residues. Germline CDR1 and CDR2: SGHTA and FQGTGA. The CDR3 sequence: CASSTGAYNEQFF. In DNA form, the CDR3 reads TGTGCCAGCAGCACCGGGGCCTACAATGAGCAGTTCTTC.

CDR3 amino acids: CASSLGGANVLTF. The CDR3 nucleotides read TGTGCCAGCAGCTTAGGCGGGGCCAACGTCCTGACTTTC. The chain has TRBV11-1 and TRBJ2-6; no clear D. The ends were cut back, 1 base at V and 4 bases at J, with 2 bases in the middle. Per germline, CDR1 SGHAT and CDR2 FQDESV (reference sequence). The CDR3 totals 13 residues.

The J gene is TRBJ2-2, the V gene TRBV28; no clear D. With 2 bases removed from V and 5 bases from J, the gap between germline ends came to 3 bases. The length of the CDR3 is 12 residues. Germline V gene lookup returns CDR1 MDHEN and CDR2 SYDVKM. The CDR3 spells CASSLQTGELFF. CDR3 bases: TGTGCCAGCAGTTTACAAACCGGGGAGCTGTTTTTT.

This clone was seen a few times. The V call is TRBV6-6, the J call TRBJ1-5; D not resolved. Germline-derived CDR1 and CDR2 are MNHNY and SVGAGI (reference sequence). The CDR3 runs to 14 residues. Trimming removed 2 bases from V and 3 bases from J, with 8 bases in between. CDR3 sequence (DNA): TGTGCCAGCAGTTACGTCGAGGTCAATCAGCCCCAGCATTTT. Its translation is CASSYVEVNQPQHF.

V gene TRBV5-1 combines with J gene TRBJ2-3; weak D call: TRBD2 (7 bases). Germline-derived CDR1 and CDR2 are SGHRS and YFSETQ. V was shortened by 7 bases and J by 0 bases, with 15 bases between the two germline ends. CDR3 length: 15 amino acids. CDR3 loop: CASGRGAASTDTQYF. CDR3 coding DNA: TGCGCCAGCGGACGGGGGGCGGCTAGCACAGATACGCAGTATTTT.

The rearrangement links TRBV9 to TRBJ2-7, with D perhaps TRBD1 or TRBD2 (5 bases each). This CDR3 is built from 13 residues. Germline CDR1 reads SGDLS; CDR2 reads YYNGEE. Between the trimmed V and J ends, which lost 0 bases and 7 bases, there was a span of 11 bases. CDR3 DNA: TGTGCCAGCAGCGTAGGAGGGGTAGCGGAGCAGTACTTC. Protein sequence: CASSVGGVAEQYF.